Reported below is one T cell receptor (beta chain). TCRdb's table, derived via immunoSEQ multiplex PCR, lists solely in-frame clones and lacks some. The top ten clones hold more than 0.01% of a sample with some 760,000 clones, approximately 85% of them seen once. The data were taken from a study of shared T cell receptors in the human thymus. Germline trimming cut 5 bases from V and 7 bases from J; bases unmatched to any gene: 6. This CDR3 spans 14 amino acids. Germline V gene sequence: CDR1 KGHSH, CDR2 LQKENI. The data also belong to a second study, concerning human thymus T cells.

The chain employs TRBV18 and TRBJ1-5, with 9 bases lining up with TRBD1. Sequencing used thymocytes. The receptor was isolated from a girl under three years old with a congenital heart defect. The CDR3 sequence: CASSGTGLGQPQHF. CDR3 coding DNA: TGTGCCAGCTCAGGGACAGGGCTCGGGCAGCCCCAGCATTTT.